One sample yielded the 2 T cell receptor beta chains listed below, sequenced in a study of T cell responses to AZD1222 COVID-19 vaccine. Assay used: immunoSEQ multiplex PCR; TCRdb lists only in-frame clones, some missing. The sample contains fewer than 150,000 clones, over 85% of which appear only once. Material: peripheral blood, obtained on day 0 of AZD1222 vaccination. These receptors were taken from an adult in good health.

CDR3 protein: CASSIEAGMGNQPQHF. The CDR3 DNA sequence: TGTGCCAGTAGTATAGAAGCAGGGATGGGCAATCAGCCCCAGCATTTT. This chain uses TRBV19 with TRBJ1-5, with D maybe TRBD1 (5 bases). CDR1 is LNHDA, CDR2 SQIVND, per germline (reference sequence). This CDR3 region has 16 residues. V was pared by 0 bases and J by 2 bases, with 11 bases between.

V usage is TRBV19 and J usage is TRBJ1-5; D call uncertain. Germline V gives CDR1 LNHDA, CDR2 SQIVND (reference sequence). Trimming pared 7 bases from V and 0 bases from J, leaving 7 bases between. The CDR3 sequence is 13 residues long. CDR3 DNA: TGTGCCAGTAATGTTTATAGCAATCAGCCCCAGCATTTT. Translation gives CASNVYSNQPQHF. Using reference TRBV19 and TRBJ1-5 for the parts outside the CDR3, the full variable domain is DGGITQSPKYLFRKEGQNVTLSCEQNLNHDAMYWYRQDPGQGLRLIYYSQIVNDFQKGDIAEGYSVSREKKESFPLTVTSAQKNPTAFYLCASNVYSNQPQHFGDGTRLSIL.